What follows is one T cell receptor beta chain and its context. Trimming removed 3 bases at V and 6 bases at J, with 14 bases between. Germline loops: CDR1 SGHAT, CDR2 FQNNGV. CDR3 length: 15 residues. The donors comprised healthy bone marrow donors. While unrecorded immune exposures were likely, the donors were nominally healthy when sampled. The source of the sample is a study of cytomegalovirus exposure and HLA in healthy donors. The PCR was carried out with 60 Vbeta primers and 13 Jbeta primers. Data came from immunoSEQ multiplex PCR; TCRdb stores just in-frame clones and leaves some out. The sample includes 200,000 or so clones, around four fifths of them seen just once.

Sequencing input: PBMCs. The chain uses TRBV11-2 and TRBJ1-4, with D perhaps matching TRBD1 (6 bases). The receptor was isolated from a woman in her forties or fifties in good health and CMV-seropositive. The CDR3 protein is CASSFSAGAYEKLFF. The CDR3 DNA sequence: TGTGCCAGCAGCTTTTCCGCAGGGGCCTATGAAAAACTGTTTTTT.